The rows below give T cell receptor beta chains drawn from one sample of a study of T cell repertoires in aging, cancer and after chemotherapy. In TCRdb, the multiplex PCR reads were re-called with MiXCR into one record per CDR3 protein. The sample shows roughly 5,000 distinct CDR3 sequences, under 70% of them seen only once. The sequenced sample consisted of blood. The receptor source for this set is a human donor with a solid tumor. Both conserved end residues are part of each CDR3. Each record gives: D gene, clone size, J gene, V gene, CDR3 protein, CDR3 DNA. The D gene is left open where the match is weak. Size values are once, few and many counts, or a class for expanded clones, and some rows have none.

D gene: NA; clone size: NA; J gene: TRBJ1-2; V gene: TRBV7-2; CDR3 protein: CASSTGRQYYGYTF; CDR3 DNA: TGTGCCAGCAGCACGGGTCGGCAGTACTATGGCTACACCTTC
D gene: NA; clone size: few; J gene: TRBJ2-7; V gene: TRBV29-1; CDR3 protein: CSVEAPQGSSYEQYF; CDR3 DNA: TGCAGCGTTGAAGCCCCGCAGGGTTCGTCCTACGAGCAGTACTTC
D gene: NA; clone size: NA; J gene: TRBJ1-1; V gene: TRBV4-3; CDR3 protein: CASSQDGGWGSEAFF; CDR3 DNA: TGCGCCAGCAGCCAAGATGGAGGTTGGGGGTCTGAAGCTTTCTTT
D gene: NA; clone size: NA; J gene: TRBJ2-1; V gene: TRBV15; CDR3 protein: CATSRVSASEQFF; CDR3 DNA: TGTGCCACCAGCAGAGTATCTGCCAGTGAGCAGTTCTTC
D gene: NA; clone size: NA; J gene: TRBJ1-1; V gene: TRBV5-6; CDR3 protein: CASSLYPNTEAFF; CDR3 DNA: TGTGCCAGCAGCTTATATCCGAACACTGAAGCTTTCTTT
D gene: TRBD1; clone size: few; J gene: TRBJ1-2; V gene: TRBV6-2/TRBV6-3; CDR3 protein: CASGDRGIGYGYTF; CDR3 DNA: TGTGCCAGCGGGGACAGGGGAATCGGCTATGGCTACACCTTC
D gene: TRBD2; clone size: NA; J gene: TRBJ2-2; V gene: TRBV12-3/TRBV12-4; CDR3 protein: CASSLQAGGTGELFF; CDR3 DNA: TGTGCCAGCAGTTTACAAGCGGGAGGGACCGGGGAGCTGTTTTTT
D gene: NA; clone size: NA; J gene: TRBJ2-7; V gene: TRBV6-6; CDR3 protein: CASSFPDRTYEQYF; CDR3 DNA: TGTGCCAGCAGTTTCCCGGACCGGACCTACGAGCAGTACTTC
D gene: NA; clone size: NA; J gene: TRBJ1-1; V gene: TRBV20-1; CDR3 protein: CSATVGGTEAFF; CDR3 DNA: TGCAGTGCTACAGTCGGGGGCACTGAAGCTTTCTTT
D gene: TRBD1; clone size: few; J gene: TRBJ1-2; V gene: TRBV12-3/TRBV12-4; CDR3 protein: CASSLVNRGQGYTF; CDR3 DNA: TGTGCCAGCAGTTTAGTCAACAGGGGGCAGGGCTACACCTTC
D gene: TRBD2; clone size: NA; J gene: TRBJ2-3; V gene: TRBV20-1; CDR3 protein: CSAERGVVPSTDTQYF; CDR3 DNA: TGCAGTGCTGAGCGGGGGGTCGTACCTAGCACAGATACGCAGTATTTT
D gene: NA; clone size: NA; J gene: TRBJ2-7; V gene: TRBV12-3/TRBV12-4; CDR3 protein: CASSWRFYEQYF; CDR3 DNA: TGTGCCAGCAGTTGGAGATTTTACGAGCAGTACTTC
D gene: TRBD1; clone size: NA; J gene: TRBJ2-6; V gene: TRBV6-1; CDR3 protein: CASSARTGVSGANVLTF; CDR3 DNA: TGTGCCAGCAGTGCCCGGACAGGAGTCTCTGGGGCCAACGTCCTGACTTTC
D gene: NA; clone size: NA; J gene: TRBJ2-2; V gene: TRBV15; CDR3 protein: CATSEQATGELFF; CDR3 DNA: TGTGCCACCAGCGAACAGGCGACGGGGGAGCTGTTTTTT
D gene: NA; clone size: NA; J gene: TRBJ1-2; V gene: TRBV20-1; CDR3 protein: CSARVSQGNYGYTF; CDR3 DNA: TGCAGTGCTAGAGTATCTCAGGGAAACTATGGCTACACCTTC
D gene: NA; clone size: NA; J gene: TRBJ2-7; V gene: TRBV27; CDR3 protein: CASSLSRGSEQYF; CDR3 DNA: TGTGCCAGCAGTTTATCGAGGGGTAGCGAGCAGTACTTC
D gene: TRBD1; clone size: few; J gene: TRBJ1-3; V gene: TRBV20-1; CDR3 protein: CSAGGQGTGNTIYF; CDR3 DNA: TGCAGTGCTGGGGGACAGGGTACTGGAAACACCATATATTTT
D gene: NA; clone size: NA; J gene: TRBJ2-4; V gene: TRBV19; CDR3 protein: CASSYDGENIQYF; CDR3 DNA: TGTGCCAGTAGTTACGATGGCGAAAACATTCAGTACTTC
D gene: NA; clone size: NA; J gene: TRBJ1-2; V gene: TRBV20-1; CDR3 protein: CSAHDNYGYTF; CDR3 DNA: TGCAGTGCTCACGACAACTATGGCTACACCTTC
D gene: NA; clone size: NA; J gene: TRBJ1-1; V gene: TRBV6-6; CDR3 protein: CASRGTGTEAFF; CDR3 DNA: TGTGCCAGCAGAGGCACGGGCACTGAAGCTTTCTTT
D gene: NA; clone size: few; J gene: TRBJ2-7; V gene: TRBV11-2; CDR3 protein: CASSSYRTMGYEQYF; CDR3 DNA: TGTGCCAGCAGCTCGTACCGGACGATGGGCTACGAGCAGTACTTC
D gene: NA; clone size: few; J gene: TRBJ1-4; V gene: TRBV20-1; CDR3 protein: CSARARRELHREKLFF; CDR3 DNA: TGCAGTGCTAGAGCCCGGAGGGAACTCCATCGGGAAAAACTGTTTTTT
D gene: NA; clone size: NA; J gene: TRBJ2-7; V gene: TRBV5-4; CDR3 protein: CASSLGGLGEQYF; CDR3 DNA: TGTGCCAGCAGCTTGGGAGGCCTCGGCGAGCAGTACTTC
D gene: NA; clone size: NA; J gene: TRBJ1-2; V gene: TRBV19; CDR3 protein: CASKKSGTDYGYTF; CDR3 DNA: TGTGCCAGTAAAAAATCCGGGACGGACTATGGCTACACCTTC
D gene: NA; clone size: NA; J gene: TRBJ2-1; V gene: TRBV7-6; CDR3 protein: CASSLRQANEQFF; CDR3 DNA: TGTGCCAGCAGCCTTCGACAGGCTAATGAGCAGTTCTTC
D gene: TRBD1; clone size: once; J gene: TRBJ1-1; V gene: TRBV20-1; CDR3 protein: CSARQGGTEAFF; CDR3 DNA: TGCAGTGCTAGACAGGGGGGAACTGAAGCTTTCTTT
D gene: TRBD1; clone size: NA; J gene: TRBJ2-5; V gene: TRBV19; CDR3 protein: CASKAGTGGTTQYF; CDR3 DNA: TGTGCCAGCAAAGCCGGGACAGGGGGGACAACCCAGTACTTC
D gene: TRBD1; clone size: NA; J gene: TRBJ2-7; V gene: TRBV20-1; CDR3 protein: CSAAIVPGQGEQYF; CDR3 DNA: TGCAGTGCCGCCATAGTGCCGGGACAGGGGGAGCAGTACTTC
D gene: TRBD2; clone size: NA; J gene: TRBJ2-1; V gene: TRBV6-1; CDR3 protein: CASSELPGLAGGRNEQFF; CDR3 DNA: TGTGCCAGCAGTGAGCTTCCTGGACTAGCGGGGGGTAGGAATGAGCAGTTCTTC
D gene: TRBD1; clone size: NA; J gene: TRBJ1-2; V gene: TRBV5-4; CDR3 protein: CASSYNRDRTYGYTF; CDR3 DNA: TGTGCCAGCAGCTACAACCGGGACAGGACCTATGGCTACACCTTC
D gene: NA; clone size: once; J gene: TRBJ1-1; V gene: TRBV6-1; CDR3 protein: CASDPGLSNTEAFF; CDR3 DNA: TGTGCCAGCGATCCGGGCCTCTCGAACACTGAAGCTTTCTTT
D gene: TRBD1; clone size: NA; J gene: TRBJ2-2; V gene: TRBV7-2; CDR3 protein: CASSFRQGDPVGTGELFF; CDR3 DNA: TGTGCCAGCAGTTTTCGACAGGGGGACCCCGTCGGCACCGGGGAGCTGTTTTTT
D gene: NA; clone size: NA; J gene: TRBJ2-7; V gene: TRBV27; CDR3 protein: CASSLLGGYEQYF; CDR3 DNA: TGTGCCAGCAGTTTGCTGGGGGGCTACGAGCAGTACTTC
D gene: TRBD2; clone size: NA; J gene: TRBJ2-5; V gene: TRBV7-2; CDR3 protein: CASSFGGGAKETQYF; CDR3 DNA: TGTGCCAGCAGCTTCGGCGGGGGGGCTAAAGAGACCCAGTACTTC
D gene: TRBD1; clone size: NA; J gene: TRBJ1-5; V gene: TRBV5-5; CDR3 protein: CASSLGTGDNQPQHF; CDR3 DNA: TGTGCCAGCAGCCTGGGAACAGGGGACAATCAGCCCCAGCATTTT
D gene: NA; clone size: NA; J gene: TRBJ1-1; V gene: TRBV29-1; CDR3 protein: CSVGQVWGTGDTEAFF; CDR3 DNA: TGCAGCGTTGGACAAGTATGGGGGACGGGGGACACTGAAGCTTTCTTT
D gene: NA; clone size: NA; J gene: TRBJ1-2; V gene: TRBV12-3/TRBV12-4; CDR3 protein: CASSLFGAGDYGYTF; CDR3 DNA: TGTGCCAGCAGTTTATTTGGGGCGGGGGACTATGGCTACACCTTC
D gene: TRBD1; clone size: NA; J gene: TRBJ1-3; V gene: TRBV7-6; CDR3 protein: CASSLDWTPTLQQGVNPGNTIYF; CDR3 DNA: TGTGCCAGCAGCTTAGACTGGACCCCAACACTTCAACAGGGGGTTAATCCTGGAAACACCATATATTTT
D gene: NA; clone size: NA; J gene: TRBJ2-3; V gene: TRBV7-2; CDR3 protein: CASSPLVSTDTQYF; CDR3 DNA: TGTGCCAGCAGCCCCCTAGTTAGCACAGATACGCAGTATTTT
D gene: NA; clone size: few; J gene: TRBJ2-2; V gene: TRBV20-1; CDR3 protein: CSARDRSRTGELFF; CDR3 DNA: TGCAGTGCTAGAGATCGTAGCAGGACCGGGGAGCTGTTTTTT
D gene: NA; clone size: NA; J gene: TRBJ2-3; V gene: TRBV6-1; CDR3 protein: CASKGRGRDSRSTDTQYF; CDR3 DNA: TGTGCCAGCAAGGGAAGGGGCCGGGACTCCCGCAGCACAGATACGCAGTATTTT
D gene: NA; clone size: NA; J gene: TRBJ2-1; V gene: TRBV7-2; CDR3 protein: CASSLGDGNNEQFF; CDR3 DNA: TGTGCCAGCAGCTTGGGGGACGGGAACAATGAGCAGTTCTTC
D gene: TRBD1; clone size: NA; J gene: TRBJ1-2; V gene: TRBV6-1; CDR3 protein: CASRPTGGNYGYTF; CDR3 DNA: TGTGCCAGCAGACCTACAGGGGGTAACTATGGCTACACCTTC
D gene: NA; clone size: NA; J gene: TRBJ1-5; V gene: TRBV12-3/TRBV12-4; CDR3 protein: CASSLLRDQPQHF; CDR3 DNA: TGTGCCAGCAGTTTGCTCAGAGATCAGCCCCAGCATTTT
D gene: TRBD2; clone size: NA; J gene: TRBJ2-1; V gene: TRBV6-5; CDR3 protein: CASSYLPTSGRPEQFF; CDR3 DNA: TGTGCCAGCAGTTACTTACCGACTAGCGGGAGGCCCGAGCAGTTCTTC
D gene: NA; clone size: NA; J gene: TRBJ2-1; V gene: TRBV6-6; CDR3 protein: CASIPGWLGGEQFF; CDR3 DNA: TGTGCCAGCATCCCCGGCTGGTTGGGGGGTGAGCAGTTCTTC
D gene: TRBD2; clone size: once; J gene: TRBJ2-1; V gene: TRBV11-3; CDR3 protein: CASSSVSGGAAHEQFF; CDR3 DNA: TGTGCCAGCAGCTCAGTTAGCGGGGGGGCCGCCCATGAGCAGTTCTTC
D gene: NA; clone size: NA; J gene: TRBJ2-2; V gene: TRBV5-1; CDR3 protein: CASSLATTGELFF; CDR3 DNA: TGCGCCAGCAGCTTGGCGACAACCGGGGAGCTGTTTTTT
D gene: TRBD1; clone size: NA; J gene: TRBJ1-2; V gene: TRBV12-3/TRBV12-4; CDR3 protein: CASSLAGQGWGYTF; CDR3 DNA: TGTGCCAGCAGTTTAGCGGGACAGGGTTGGGGCTACACCTTC
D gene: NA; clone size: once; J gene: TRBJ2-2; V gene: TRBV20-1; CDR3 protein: CSAIGWAGELFF; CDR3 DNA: TGCAGTGCCATCGGGTGGGCCGGGGAGCTGTTTTTT
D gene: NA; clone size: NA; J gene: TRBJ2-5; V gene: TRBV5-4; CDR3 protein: CASSSDGETQYF; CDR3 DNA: TGTGCCAGCAGCTCGGACGGAGAGACCCAGTACTTC
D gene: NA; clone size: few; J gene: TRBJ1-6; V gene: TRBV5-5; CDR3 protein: CASNSQGRGSPLHF; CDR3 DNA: TGTGCCAGCAACTCTCAGGGGAGGGGATCACCCCTCCACTTT
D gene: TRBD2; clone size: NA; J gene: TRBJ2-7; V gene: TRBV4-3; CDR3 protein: CASSSGVTSGDHSYEQYF; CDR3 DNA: TGCGCCAGCAGCTCAGGGGTGACTAGCGGGGACCACTCCTACGAGCAGTACTTC
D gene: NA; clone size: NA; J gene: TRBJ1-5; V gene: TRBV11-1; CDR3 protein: CASSLFSGQPQHF; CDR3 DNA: TGTGCCAGCAGCTTATTCTCCGGGCAGCCCCAGCATTTT
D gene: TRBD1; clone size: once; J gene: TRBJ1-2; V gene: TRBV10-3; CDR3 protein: CAISYSAPGQGSPGYTF; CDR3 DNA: TGTGCCATCAGTTACTCAGCCCCGGGACAGGGGAGCCCTGGCTACACCTTC
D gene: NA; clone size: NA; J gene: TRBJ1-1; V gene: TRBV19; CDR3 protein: CASSQSLVTEAFF; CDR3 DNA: TGTGCCAGTAGCCAATCCCTGGTCACTGAAGCTTTCTTT
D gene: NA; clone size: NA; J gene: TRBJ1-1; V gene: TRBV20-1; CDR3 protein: CSATRDKNTEAFF; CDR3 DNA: TGCAGTGCTACCCGGGACAAGAACACTGAAGCTTTCTTT
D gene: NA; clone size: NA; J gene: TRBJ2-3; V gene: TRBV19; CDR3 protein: CASSDTGSLEGDTQYF; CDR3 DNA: TGTGCCAGTAGTGACACAGGGTCCCTCGAAGGAGATACGCAGTATTTT